This is a list of T cell receptor beta chains from one sample in a study of graft-versus-host responses after intestinal transplantation. These receptors have no known antigen. Only in-frame clones appear in the TCRdb table, and some are missing; sequencing was by immunoSEQ multiplex PCR. The sample yields tens of thousands of clones, around 95% seen once. Sequenced material: unstimulated CD8+ T cells sorted from spleen or lymph node cells, taken before intestinal transplant. These TCRs come from a human donor who received an intestinal transplant. Each CDR3 is given with its conserved first and last residue. D genes are given only for firm matches. Size values are once, few and many counts, or a class for expanded clones, and some rows have none.

>TRBV13|TRBJ2-3|-|-
TGTGCCAGCAGCTTAGGACCGCTAGCGTCCGATACGCAGTATTTT
CASSLGPLASDTQYF
>TRBV27|TRBJ2-5|TRBD1|-
TGTGCCAGCAGTCTTGACGTGCCCGGGACAGGAGAGACCCAGTACTTC
CASSLDVPGTGETQYF
>TRBV27|TRBJ1-1|-|-
TGTGCCAGCAGTTTGGGGATGACCAACACTGAAGCTTTCTTT
CASSLGMTNTEAFF
>TRBV10-3|TRBJ2-3|-|-
TGTGCCATCAGGTCCGGGACTCACTCCTTGGATACGCAGTATTTT
CAIRSGTHSLDTQYF
>TRBV11-2|TRBJ2-7|-|few
TGTGCCAGCAGCAACCCACCGACTCTCTCCTACGAGCAGTACTTC
CASSNPPTLSYEQYF
>TRBV10-3|TRBJ2-1|-|-
TGTGCCATCAGTGGGGAAATAGCGCCGAGCTCCTACAATGAGCAGTTCTTC
CAISGEIAPSSYNEQFF
>TRBV27|TRBJ1-5|-|-
TGTGCCAGCAGTTTAGGGGTAGCAAATCAGCCCCAGCATTTT
CASSLGVANQPQHF
>TRBV7-3|TRBJ2-2|TRBD2|-
TGTGCCAGCAGCCTTCTCGGACTAGCGGGCCCTTCGAGGACCGGGGAGCTGTTTTTT
CASSLLGLAGPSRTGELFF
>TRBV19|TRBJ1-5|TRBD1|medium-sized
TGTGCCACCCCGAATTGGGGACAGGGGTTTAGGAATCAGCCCCAGCATTTT
CATPNWGQGFRNQPQHF
>TRBV11-3|TRBJ2-5|-|-
TGTGCCAGCAGGGGGGGAGCGGGAGAGACCCAGTACTTC
CASRGGAGETQYF
>TRBV27|TRBJ2-7|TRBD1|-
TGTGCCAGCAGTTTGGACAGGGCCTACGAGCAGTACTTC
CASSLDRAYEQYF
>TRBV27|TRBJ2-7|-|-
TGTGCCAGCAGTTTAGGCGGTGAGTCCCCCTACGAGCAGTACTTC
CASSLGGESPYEQYF
>TRBV4-1|TRBJ2-1|TRBD2|-
TGCGCCAGCAGCCAAGAGTTGTGGCGGGAGGGCCGGAGATACAATGAGCAGTTCTTC
CASSQELWREGRRYNEQFF
>TRBV5-4|TRBJ2-2|-|-
TGTGCCAGCAGCTTGACTAGCACCGGGGAGCTGTTTTTT
CASSLTSTGELFF
>TRBV7-3|TRBJ1-3|-|-
TGTGCCTGTCAGTCCGGGAGCTCTGGAAACACCATATATTTT
CACQSGSSGNTIYF
>TRBV19|TRBJ2-1|TRBD2|-
TGTGCCAGTAGTATTTGGGGACTAGAATCCTACAATGAGCAGTTCTTC
CASSIWGLESYNEQFF
>TRBV5-4|TRBJ2-7|TRBD2|-
TGTGCCAGCAGCCTCTCGACGGGACTAGCGACCTACGAGCAGTACTTC
CASSLSTGLATYEQYF
>TRBV25-1|TRBJ1-4|TRBD1|once
TGTGCCAGCAGTGAACCTGGACAGGCTCGACTGTGGAATGAAAAACTGTTTTTT
CASSEPGQARLWNEKLFF
>TRBV9|TRBJ2-1|-|-
TGTGCCAGCAGCGATAAGCTTAAGAATGAGCAGTTCTTC
CASSDKLKNEQFF
>TRBV5-4|TRBJ2-7|-|-
TGTGCCAGCAGCTTGGGAAGCGCTGCCGAGCAGTACTTC
CASSLGSAAEQYF
>TRBV9|TRBJ1-6|-|-
TGTGCCAGCAGCCTCGGGGGGGATAATTCACCCCTCCACTTT
CASSLGGDNSPLHF
>TRBV7-9|TRBJ1-4|TRBD1|-
TGTGCCAGCAGCCACACTGACAGGGCCATTAATGAAAAACTGTTTTTT
CASSHTDRAINEKLFF
>TRBV28|TRBJ1-6|-|once
TGTGCCAGCAGTTCTTTCAGGGGAAATTCACCCCTCCACTTT
CASSSFRGNSPLHF
>TRBV6-4|TRBJ2-3|-|-
TGTGCCAGCAGCCCAGACTCACTCACAGATACGCAGTATTTT
CASSPDSLTDTQYF
>TRBV27|TRBJ2-7|TRBD1|-
TGTGCCAGCAGTTTCGGACAGGGATCTTTCTACGAGCAGTACTTC
CASSFGQGSFYEQYF
>TRBV7-2|TRBJ1-2|-|-
TGTGCCAGCAGCTTAGGCCTGGGGGAATCCTATGGCTACACCTTC
CASSLGLGESYGYTF
>TRBV7-9|TRBJ2-1|-|-
TGTGCCAGCAGCTCAGGCGTGTCCTACAATGAGCAGTTCTTC
CASSSGVSYNEQFF
>TRBV7-2|TRBJ2-7|TRBD2|-
TGTGCCAGCAGCTTCGCCCTCTCTAGCGGGAAATTGGGCGAGCAGTACTTC
CASSFALSSGKLGEQYF
>TRBV10-3|TRBJ1-3|-|-
TGTGCCATCGGGGGGCGAAGGAAAGGAAACACCATATATTTT
CAIGGRRKGNTIYF
>TRBV9|TRBJ2-1|TRBD1|-
TGTGCCACCTCCGGGACAGGGGACAATGAGCAGTTCTTC
CATSGTGDNEQFF
>TRBV27|TRBJ2-7|-|-
TGTGCCAGCAGTCCCCATTGGGCGAGTAGCTCCTACGAGCAGTACTTC
CASSPHWASSSYEQYF
>TRBV6-1|TRBJ1-1|TRBD1|-
TGTGCCAGCAGTGAGCCCGACAGGGGACGGTCCAAAATGAACACTGAAGCTTTCTTT
CASSEPDRGRSKMNTEAFF
>TRBV11-2|TRBJ2-7|-|-
TGTGCCAGCAGCTTAATCCCAAGACAGCCCAGACGGTACGAGCAGTACTTC
CASSLIPRQPRRYEQYF
>TRBV6-5|TRBJ1-1|-|-
TGTGCCAGCAGTCGCGGACAGATGGAAGCTTTCTTT
CASSRGQMEAFF
>TRBV27|TRBJ2-2|TRBD2|-
TGTGCCAGCAGTTTATCGCGAATAGCGGGAGGGTACACCGGGGAGCTGTTTTTT
CASSLSRIAGGYTGELFF
>TRBV18|TRBJ2-1|TRBD1|-
TGTGCCAGCTCACCATGGGACAGATACAATGAGCAGTTCTTC
CASSPWDRYNEQFF
>TRBV11-3|TRBJ2-7|TRBD1|once
TGTGCCAGCAAATCCAGGACAGGGCCCTACGAGCAGTACTTC
CASKSRTGPYEQYF
>TRBV7-8|TRBJ2-1|TRBD2|-
TGTGCCAGCAGCCCGAGGGCTAGCGGGAGTATCCCCTACAATGAGCAGTTCTTC
CASSPRASGSIPYNEQFF
>TRBV9|TRBJ2-7|-|-
TGTGCCAGCAGCGTAGGAAATATTGGCTCCAACGAGCAGTACTTC
CASSVGNIGSNEQYF
>TRBV11-2|TRBJ2-3|-|-
TGTGCCAGCAGCTTGGTTCAGGGAACCACAGATACGCAGTATTTT
CASSLVQGTTDTQYF
>TRBV30|TRBJ2-7|-|once
TGTGCCTGGAGTGACATCTACGAGCAGTACTTC
CAWSDIYEQYF
>TRBV4-1|TRBJ2-6|-|-
TGCGCCAGCAGCCAAGTGGGCCCTGGGGCCAACGTCCTGACTTTC
CASSQVGPGANVLTF
>TRBV5-1|TRBJ2-7|TRBD2|-
TGCGCCAGCAGCTTAAGAGCAAGCGGGAGCCTAGAAGAGCAGTACTTC
CASSLRASGSLEEQYF
>TRBV27|TRBJ2-2|TRBD2|-
TGTGCCAGCAGTCCTATTAGTAGCGGGAGGGCGAACACCGGGGAGCTGTTTTTT
CASSPISSGRANTGELFF
>TRBV27|TRBJ2-1|TRBD1|once
TGTGCCAGCAGTTTCGGAAGACAGGGTAATATAAGGAATGAGCAGTTCTTC
CASSFGRQGNIRNEQFF
>TRBV11-1|TRBJ2-7|-|-
TGTGCCAGCAGCTTAGTTAACGGATCCTACGAGCAGTACTTC
CASSLVNGSYEQYF
>TRBV7-2|TRBJ2-7|-|-
TGTGCCAGCAGCTTAGCCTCACTTAGCCTCAGCTACGAGCAGTACTTC
CASSLASLSLSYEQYF
>TRBV9|TRBJ2-5|TRBD2|-
TGTGCCAGCAGCGCGGGACTAGCGGGAGTTGAGACCCAGTACTTC
CASSAGLAGVETQYF
>TRBV5-4|TRBJ1-2|-|-
TGTGCCAGCAGCTTGACTCGGACAGCGTACTATGGCTACACCTTC
CASSLTRTAYYGYTF
>TRBV6-5|TRBJ1-6|-|-
TGTGCCAGCGGTCAGTCCTCCTATAATTCACCCCTCCACTTT
CASGQSSYNSPLHF
>TRBV11-2|TRBJ1-1|TRBD1|-
TGTGCCAGCTACCACTACGGACAGGGGCGAACTTTCTTT
CASYHYGQGRTFF
>TRBV9|TRBJ2-1|TRBD2|-
TGTGCCAGCAGCATGGGGACTAGCGGGAGAGTCGATTACAATGAGCAGTTCTTC
CASSMGTSGRVDYNEQFF
>TRBV6-1|TRBJ1-1|-|-
TGTGCCAGCAGTGTATTGGGGGGGAACACTGAAGCTTTCTTT
CASSVLGGNTEAFF